This T cell receptor beta chain was sequenced for a study of blood T cell repertoires in COVID-19. Study details: T cells, B-cell-depleted T cells, or PBMCs supplied cDNA or gDNA.

CDR1 and CDR2 (germline): PRHDT, FYEKMQ (reference sequence). V gave up 3 bases and J gave up 4 bases, with 9 bases separating them. This CDR3 spans 13 amino acids. The method was immunoSEQ multiplex PCR; TCRdb's version includes in-frame clones alone and lacks a portion of them. The sample has approximately 500,000 clones; 75% to 90% are singletons. The rearrangement links TRBV13 to TRBJ1-2; D is unclear. This receptor was taken from a human donor in a cohort sampled during active COVID-19. The sample was peripheral blood. This CDR3 reads CASSFSSFYGYTF. Written as DNA, the CDR3 is TGTGCCAGCAGCTTTTCCTCCTTCTATGGCTACACCTTC.